What follows are 9 T cell receptor beta chains derived from one specimen sequenced in a study of CD8 T cells in Susac syndrome. RNA amounts of 0.5 to 1 ug underwent reverse transcription with random hexamers. Each CDR3 protein is one row after TCRdb ran MiXCR on the immunoSEQ multiplex PCR reads. The table shows 100,000 to 150,000 distinct CDR3 sequences, with around 80% occurring only once. Sequencing was carried out using CD8+ T cells from PBMCs. The receptor source for this set is a human donor with multiple sclerosis.

The V and J genes are TRBV13 and TRBJ2-3; D is possibly TRBD1 (5 bases). This CDR3 region has 15 residues. Germline V gene sequence: CDR1 PRHDT, CDR2 FYEKMQ (reference sequence). Deletions cut 4 bases from V and 0 bases from J, with 11 bases between. CDR3 nucleotides: TGTGCCAGCAGCTCCGACAGAATAAGCACAGATACGCAGTATTTT. It specifies CASSSDRISTDTQYF.

V gene TRBV5-1 combines with J gene TRBJ2-7; D not resolved. Germline V CDR1 and CDR2: SGHRS, YFSETQ. CDR3 size: 12 residues. The V and J ends lost 7 bases and 4 bases respectively, with 12 bases between them. The CDR3 DNA follows: TGCGCCAGCTGGGGAAATTCTTACGAGCAGTACTTC. Translated, it gives CASWGNSYEQYF.

The V and J genes are TRBV7-2 and TRBJ1-1; D might be TRBD1 (6 bases). CDR3 length: 15 residues. Germline V CDR1 and CDR2: SGHTA, FQGNSA. V was trimmed by 5 bases and J by 0 bases, leaving 13 bases between them. The CDR3 DNA sequence: TGTGCCAGCAGCCAAGACAGGCTCATGAACACTGAAGCTTTCTTT. Its protein product is CASSQDRLMNTEAFF.

The rearrangement links TRBV11-2 to TRBJ2-7; 7 bases map to TRBD2. CDR1 is SGHAT and CDR2 is FQNNGV in the germline V gene. The CDR3 contains 16 residues. Unmatched junction bases numbered 13, after V lost 3 bases and J lost 5 bases. The CDR3 DNA reads as TGTGCCAGCAGCTTCCCGAGGGGAGGGAAACCCGACGAGCAGTACTTC. Protein: CASSFPRGGKPDEQYF.

This chain uses TRBV7-9 with TRBJ2-7; D ambiguous. Germline V gives CDR1 SEHNR, CDR2 FQNEAQ (reference sequence). CDR3 length: 16 residues. V lost 6 bases and J 2 bases, leaving 20 bases between the germline ends. The CDR3 DNA reads as TGTGCCAGCAGTTCCGACCTCCTTGTATCACCCTACGAGCAGTACTTC. This codes for CASSSDLLVSPYEQYF.

The V gene is TRBV7-9, the J gene TRBJ1-1; possibly TRBD1 for D (5 bases). The V and J ends lost 4 bases and 8 bases respectively, with 14 bases between them. The germline CDR1 and CDR2 sequences are SEHNR and FQNEAQ (reference sequence). The CDR3 consists of 13 residues. This CDR3 is CASSSRGTPEAFF. CDR3 DNA sequence: TGTGCCAGCAGCTCCCGGGGGACTCCAGAAGCTTTCTTT.

The chain combines TRBV19 with TRBJ1-1; D ambiguous. The CDR3 has 13 amino acids. Germline values: CDR1 LNHDA, CDR2 SQIVND (reference sequence). The V end was cut by 2 bases, the J end by 4 bases, with 8 bases between. CDR3 bases: TGTGCCAGTAGTATAATCAGCGGCACTGAAGCTTTCTTT. This translates into CASSIISGTEAFF.

The chain carries TRBV28 and TRBJ2-3; D could derive from TRBD1 or TRBD2 (6 bases each). Trimming removed 5 bases from V and 3 bases from J, with 18 bases in between. The germline V gene encodes CDR1 MDHEN and CDR2 SYDVKM. CDR3 size: 16 residues. In DNA, the CDR3 is TGTGCCAGCAGTCGCTCCTACTGGGGGGCAACAGATACGCAGTATTTT. Encoded protein: CASSRSYWGATDTQYF. Full variable domain (missing parts from reference TRBV28 and TRBJ2-3): DVKVTQSSRYLVKRTGEKVFLECVQDMDHENMFWYRQDPGLGLRLIYFSYDVKMKEKGDIPEGYSVSREKKERFSLILESASTNQTSMYLCASSRSYWGATDTQYFGPGTRLTVL.

The chain links TRBV19 to TRBJ1-1, with no clear D. Trimming pared 5 bases from V and 3 bases from J, leaving 1 base between. CDR1 and CDR2 from the germline V gene are LNHDA and SQIVND (reference sequence). This CDR3 region has 10 residues. The DNA of the CDR3 is TGTGCCAGTAGTGACACTGAAGCTTTCTTT. It is translated as CASSDTEAFF.